This T cell receptor (beta chain) was sequenced in a study of siplizumab effects on memory and regulatory T cells. Study results and limitations: Neither a naive nor a memory phenotype was assignable to roughly 80-95% of proliferating CD4+ or CD8+ clones. Major contributors to the alloresponse seemed to be naive T cells, which also appeared more diverse than memory cells.

Germline V lookup: CDR1 SSHAT, CDR2 FNYEAQ (reference sequence). The CDR3 sequence is 14 residues long. A word on this clone: Its antigen is as yet unknown. At one of its ends the junction is not consistent with the germline gene, which may arise from a read error.

It was 85,000 to 100,000 TCR templates that were assayed per sample. Measured with immunoSEQ multiplex PCR; TCRdb has only the in-frame clones, and not every one. This table holds 94,000 or so clones, 80% to 95% found once. Material: CD8+ T cells sorted from blood. This sequence joins TRBV7-7 and TRBJ2-5, with D perhaps matching TRBD1 (7 bases). The receptor was isolated from a human donor in good health. The CDR3 reads CASSSDREAETQYF. The CDR3 bases are TGTGCTAGCAGCAGCGACAGGGAGGCAGAGACCCAGTACTTC.